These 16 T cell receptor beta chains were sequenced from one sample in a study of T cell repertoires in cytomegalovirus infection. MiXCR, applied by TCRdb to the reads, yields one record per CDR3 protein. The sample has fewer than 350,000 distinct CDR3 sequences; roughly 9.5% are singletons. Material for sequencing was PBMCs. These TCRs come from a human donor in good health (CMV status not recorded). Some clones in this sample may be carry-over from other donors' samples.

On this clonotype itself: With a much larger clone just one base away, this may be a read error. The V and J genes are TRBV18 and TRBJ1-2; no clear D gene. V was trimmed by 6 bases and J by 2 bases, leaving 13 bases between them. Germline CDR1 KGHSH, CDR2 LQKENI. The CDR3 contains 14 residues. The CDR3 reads CASSGGPGNYGYTF. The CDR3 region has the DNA TGTGCCAGCTCCGGAGGGCCGGGGAACTATGGCTACACCTTC.

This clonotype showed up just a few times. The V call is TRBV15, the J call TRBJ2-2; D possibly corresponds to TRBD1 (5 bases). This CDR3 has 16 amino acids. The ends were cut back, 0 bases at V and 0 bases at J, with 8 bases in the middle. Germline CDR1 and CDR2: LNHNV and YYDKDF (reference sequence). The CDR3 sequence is CATSRERGANTGELFF. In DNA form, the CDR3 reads TGTGCCACCAGCAGAGAAAGGGGCGCGAACACCGGGGAGCTGTTTTTT.

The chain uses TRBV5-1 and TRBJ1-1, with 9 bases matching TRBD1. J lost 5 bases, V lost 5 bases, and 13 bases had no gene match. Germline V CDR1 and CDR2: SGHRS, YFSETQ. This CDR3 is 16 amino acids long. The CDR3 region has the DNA TGCGCCAGCAGTTATACCGTATGGACAGGGGATACTGAAGCTTTCTTT. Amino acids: CASSYTVWTGDTEAFF.

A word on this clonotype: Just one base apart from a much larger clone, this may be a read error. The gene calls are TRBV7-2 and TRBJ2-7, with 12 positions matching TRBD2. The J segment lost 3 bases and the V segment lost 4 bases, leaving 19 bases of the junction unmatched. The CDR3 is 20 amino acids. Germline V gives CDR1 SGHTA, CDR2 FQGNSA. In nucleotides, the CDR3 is TGTGCCAGCAGCTCCAACCGGGGGGTGCGACTAGCGGGGGCGCACTACGAGCAGTACTTC. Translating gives CASSSNRGVRLAGAHYEQYF.

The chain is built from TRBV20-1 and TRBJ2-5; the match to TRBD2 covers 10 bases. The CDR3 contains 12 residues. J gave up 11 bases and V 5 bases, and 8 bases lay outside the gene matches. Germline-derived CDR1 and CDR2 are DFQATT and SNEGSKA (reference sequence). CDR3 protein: CSAGGLAELQYF. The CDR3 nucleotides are TGCAGTGCTGGAGGACTAGCGGAGCTTCAGTACTTC.

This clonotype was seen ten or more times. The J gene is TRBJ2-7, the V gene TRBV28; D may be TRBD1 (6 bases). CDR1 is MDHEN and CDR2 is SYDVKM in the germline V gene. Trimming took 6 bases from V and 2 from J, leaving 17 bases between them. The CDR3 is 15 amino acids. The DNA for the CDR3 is TGTGCCAGCAGACCGGGACATTTCCAAACCTACGAGCAGTACTTC. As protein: CASRPGHFQTYEQYF.

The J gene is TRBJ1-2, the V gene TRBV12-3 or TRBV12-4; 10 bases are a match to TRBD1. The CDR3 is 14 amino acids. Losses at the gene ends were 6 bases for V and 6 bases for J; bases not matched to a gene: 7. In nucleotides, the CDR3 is TGTGCCAGCAGACGCGACAGGGGGCGAGATGGCTACACCTTC. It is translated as CASRRDRGRDGYTF.

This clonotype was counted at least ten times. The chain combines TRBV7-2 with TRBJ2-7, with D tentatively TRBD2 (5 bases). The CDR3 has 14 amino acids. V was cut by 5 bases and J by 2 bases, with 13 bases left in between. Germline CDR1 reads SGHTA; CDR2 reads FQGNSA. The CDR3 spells CASSPQAEAYEQYF. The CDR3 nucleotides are TGTGCCAGCAGCCCCCAAGCGGAGGCCTACGAGCAGTACTTC.

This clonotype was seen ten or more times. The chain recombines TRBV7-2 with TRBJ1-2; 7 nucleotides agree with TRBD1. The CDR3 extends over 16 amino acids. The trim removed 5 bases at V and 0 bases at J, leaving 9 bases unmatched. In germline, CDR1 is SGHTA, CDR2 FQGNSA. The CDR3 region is CASSPDRAYTNYGYTF. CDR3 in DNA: TGTGCCAGCAGCCCAGACAGGGCCTATACTAACTATGGCTACACCTTC.

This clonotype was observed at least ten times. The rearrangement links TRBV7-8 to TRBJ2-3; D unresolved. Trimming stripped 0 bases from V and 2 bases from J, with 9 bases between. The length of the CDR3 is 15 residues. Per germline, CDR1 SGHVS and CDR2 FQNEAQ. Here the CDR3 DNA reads TGTGCCAGCAGCTTAGCTGGCGGCTACACAGATACGCAGTATTTT. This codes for CASSLAGGYTDTQYF.

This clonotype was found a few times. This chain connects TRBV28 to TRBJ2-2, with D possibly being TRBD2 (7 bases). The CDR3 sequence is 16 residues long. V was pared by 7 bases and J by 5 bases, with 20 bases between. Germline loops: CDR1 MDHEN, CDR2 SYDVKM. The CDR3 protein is CASTESGGRGTGELFF. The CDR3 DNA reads TGTGCCAGCACTGAAAGTGGGGGGCGGGGGACCGGGGAGCTGTTTTTT.

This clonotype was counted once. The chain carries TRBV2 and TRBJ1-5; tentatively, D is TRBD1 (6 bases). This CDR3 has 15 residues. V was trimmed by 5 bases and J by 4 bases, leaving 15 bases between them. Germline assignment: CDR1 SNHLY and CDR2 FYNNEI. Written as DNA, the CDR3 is TGTGCCAGCAGTCCCGCCCGGACAGATAATCAGCCCCAGCATTTT. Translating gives CASSPARTDNQPQHF.

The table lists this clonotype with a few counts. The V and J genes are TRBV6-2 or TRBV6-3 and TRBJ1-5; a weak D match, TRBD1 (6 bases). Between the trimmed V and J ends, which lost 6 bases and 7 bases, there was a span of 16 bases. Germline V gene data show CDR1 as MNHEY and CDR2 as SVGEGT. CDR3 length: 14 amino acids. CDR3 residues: CASSPRGRGQPQHF. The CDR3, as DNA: TGTGCCAGCAGCCCCCGGGGCAGGGGACAGCCCCAGCATTTT.

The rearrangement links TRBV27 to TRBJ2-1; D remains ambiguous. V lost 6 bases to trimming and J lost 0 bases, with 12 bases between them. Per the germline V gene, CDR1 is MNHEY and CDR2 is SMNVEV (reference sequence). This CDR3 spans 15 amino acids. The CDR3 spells CASRQGIFSYNEQFF. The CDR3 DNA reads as TGTGCCAGCAGGCAAGGGATCTTCTCCTACAATGAGCAGTTCTTC.

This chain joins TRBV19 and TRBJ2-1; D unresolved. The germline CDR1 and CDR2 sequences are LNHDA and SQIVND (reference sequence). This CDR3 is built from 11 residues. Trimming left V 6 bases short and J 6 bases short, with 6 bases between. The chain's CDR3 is CASSRTNEQFF. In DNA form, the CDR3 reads TGTGCCAGTAGCCGAACCAATGAGCAGTTCTTC.

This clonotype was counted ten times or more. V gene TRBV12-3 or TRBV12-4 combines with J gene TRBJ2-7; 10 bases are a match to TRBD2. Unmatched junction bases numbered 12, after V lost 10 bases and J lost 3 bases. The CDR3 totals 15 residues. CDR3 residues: CATRQASGGGYEQYF. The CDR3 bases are TGTGCCACCCGACAGGCTAGCGGGGGTGGCTACGAGCAGTACTTC.